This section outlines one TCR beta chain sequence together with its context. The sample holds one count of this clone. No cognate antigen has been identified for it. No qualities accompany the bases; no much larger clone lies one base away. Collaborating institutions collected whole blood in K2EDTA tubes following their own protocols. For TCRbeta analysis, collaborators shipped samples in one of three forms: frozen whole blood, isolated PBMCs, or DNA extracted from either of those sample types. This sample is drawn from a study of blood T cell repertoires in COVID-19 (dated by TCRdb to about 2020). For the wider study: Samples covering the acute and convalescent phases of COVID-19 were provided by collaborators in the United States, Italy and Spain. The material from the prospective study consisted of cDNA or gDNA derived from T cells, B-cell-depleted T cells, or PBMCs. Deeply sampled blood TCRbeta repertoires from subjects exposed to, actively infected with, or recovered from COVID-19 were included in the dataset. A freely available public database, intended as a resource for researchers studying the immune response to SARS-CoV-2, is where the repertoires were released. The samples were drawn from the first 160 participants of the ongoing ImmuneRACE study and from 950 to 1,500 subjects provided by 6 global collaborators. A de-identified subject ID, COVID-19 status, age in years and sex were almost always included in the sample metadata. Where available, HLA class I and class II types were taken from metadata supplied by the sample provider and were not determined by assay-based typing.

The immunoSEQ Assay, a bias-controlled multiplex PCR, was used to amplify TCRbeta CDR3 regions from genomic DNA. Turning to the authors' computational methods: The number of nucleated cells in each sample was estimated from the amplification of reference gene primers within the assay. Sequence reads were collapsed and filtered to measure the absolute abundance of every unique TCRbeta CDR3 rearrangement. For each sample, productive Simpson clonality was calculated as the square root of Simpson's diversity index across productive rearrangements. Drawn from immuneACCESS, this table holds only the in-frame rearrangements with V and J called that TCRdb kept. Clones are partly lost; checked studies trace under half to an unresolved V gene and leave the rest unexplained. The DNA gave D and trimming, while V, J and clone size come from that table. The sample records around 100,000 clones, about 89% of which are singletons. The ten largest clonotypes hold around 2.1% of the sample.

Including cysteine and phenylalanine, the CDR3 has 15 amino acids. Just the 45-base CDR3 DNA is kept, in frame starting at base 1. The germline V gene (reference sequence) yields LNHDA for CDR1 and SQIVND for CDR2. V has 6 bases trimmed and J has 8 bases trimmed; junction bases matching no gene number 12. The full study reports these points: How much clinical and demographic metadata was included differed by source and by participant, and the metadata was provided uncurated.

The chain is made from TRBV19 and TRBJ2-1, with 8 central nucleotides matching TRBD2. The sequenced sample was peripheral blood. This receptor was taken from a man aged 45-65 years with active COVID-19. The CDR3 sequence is CASSIPGTRNHEQFF. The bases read TGTGCCAGTAGCATCCCCGGGACTAGAAATCATGAGCAGTTCTTC.